This T cell receptor beta chain was found in a study of blood T cell repertoires in COVID-19. Overall study: From the United States, Italy and Spain came samples of acute and convalescent COVID-19. T cells, B-cell-depleted T cells, or PBMCs supplied cDNA or gDNA.

The data were produced by immunoSEQ multiplex PCR, yet TCRdb's version contains in-frame clones alone and is incomplete. The sample comprises about 120,000 clones, approximately 88% of which are singletons, and about a tenth rests with the top ten. Trimming removed 2 bases from V and 4 bases from J; junction bases left unmatched: 6. The CDR3 runs 16 residues. The germline gives CDR1 MDHEN, CDR2 SYDVKM. The chain carries TRBV28 and TRBJ2-7; 12 nucleotides match TRBD2. The receptor's source is a man aged 45-65 years with acute or convalescent COVID-19. Material for sequencing was peripheral blood. The CDR3 sequence: CASSLKLAGGWYEQYF. CDR3 bases: TGTGCCAGCAGTTTAAAACTAGCGGGAGGTTGGTACGAGCAGTACTTC. The whole variable domain, remainder taken from reference TRBV28 and TRBJ2-7, is DVKVTQSSRYLVKRTGEKVFLECVQDMDHENMFWYRQDPGLGLRLIYFSYDVKMKEKGDIPEGYSVSREKKERFSLILESASTNQTSMYLCASSLKLAGGWYEQYFGPGTRLTVT.